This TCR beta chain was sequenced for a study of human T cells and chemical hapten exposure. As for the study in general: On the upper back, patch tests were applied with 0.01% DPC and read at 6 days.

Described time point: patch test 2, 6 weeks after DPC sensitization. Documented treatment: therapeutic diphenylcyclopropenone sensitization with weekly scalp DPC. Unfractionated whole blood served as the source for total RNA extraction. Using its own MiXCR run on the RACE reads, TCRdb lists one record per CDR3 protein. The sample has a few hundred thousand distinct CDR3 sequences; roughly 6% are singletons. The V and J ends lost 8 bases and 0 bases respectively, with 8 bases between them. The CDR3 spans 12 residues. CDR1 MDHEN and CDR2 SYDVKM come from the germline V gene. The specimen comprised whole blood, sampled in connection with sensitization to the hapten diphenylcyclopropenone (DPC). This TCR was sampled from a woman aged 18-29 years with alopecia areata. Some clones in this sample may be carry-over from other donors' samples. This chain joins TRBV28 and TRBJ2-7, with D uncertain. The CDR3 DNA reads TGTGCCAGCTGCCTGAGCTCCTACGAGCAGTACTTC. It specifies CASCLSSYEQYF.